Presented here are 23 T cell receptor beta chains from one specimen sequenced in a study of regulatory T cells in long-lasting Graves disease. The time point denotes: newly diagnosed GD, antithyroid drugs for less than 3 months. Isolated PBMC RNA provided the starting material for the TCR library. According to the study, TCR beta libraries were built with iRepertoire HTBI primers and CDR3-region Arm-PCR. TCRdb fed the multiplex PCR reads into MiXCR, producing one record per CDR3 protein. Found here are more than 300,000 distinct CDR3 sequences, around 16% of them singletons; the top ten hold approximately 22%. The sequencing used peripheral blood mononuclear cells (PBMCs), collected at new diagnosis, from a patient treated with antithyroid drugs. Receptors were obtained from a female donor with Graves disease.

This clonotype was observed at least ten times. V and J are TRBV7-2 and TRBJ1-2; D gene uncertain. Germline lookup yields CDR1 SGHTA and CDR2 FQGNSA. Trimming cost V 1 base and J 6 bases, with 12 bases left between them. This CDR3 is built from 14 residues. DNA for the CDR3: TGTGCCAGCAGCTTAGTCAGGTTTAATGATGGCTACACCTTC. Amino acid sequence: CASSLVRFNDGYTF.

There are many counts of this clonotype. The chain recombines TRBV4-2 with TRBJ1-5; D call uncertain. The germline gives CDR1 LGHNA, CDR2 YNFKEQ. The ends were cut back, 3 bases at V and 0 bases at J, with 6 bases in the middle. There are 14 residues in the CDR3. This chain's CDR3 is CASSHLASNQPQHF. CDR3 sequence (DNA): TGTGCCAGCAGCCATCTGGCTAGCAATCAGCCCCAGCATTTT.

This clonotype was counted at least ten times. The gene calls are TRBV27 and TRBJ1-1; D not certain. V was trimmed by 5 bases and J by 10 bases, leaving 17 bases between them. This CDR3 has 13 residues. Germline V gene data show CDR1 as MNHEY and CDR2 as SMNVEV (reference sequence). CDR3 amino acids: CASSRIGPAGAFF. The CDR3 DNA sequence: TGTGCCAGCAGTCGAATAGGCCCGGCAGGAGCTTTCTTT.

As for this clonotype: Since a far larger clone is one base different, this is likely a read error. CDR3 DNA sequence: TGTGCCAGCAGCGCCGGGACAGCATACCAAGAGACCCAGTACTTC. It is translated as CASSAGTAYQETQYF. This chain connects TRBV11-3 to TRBJ2-5, with 7 bases lining up with TRBD1. Germline V gene lookup returns CDR1 SGHNT and CDR2 YENEEA. V gave up 5 bases and J gave up 0 bases; unmatched junction bases: 6. CDR3 length: 15 residues.

Ten or more counts support this clonotype. This chain links TRBV28 with TRBJ1-1, with 9 bases lining up with TRBD1. Germline V CDR1 and CDR2: MDHEN, SYDVKM. The V gene end was trimmed by 4 bases and the J gene end by 5 bases; junction bases not matched to a gene: 5. The CDR3 extends over 14 amino acids. The CDR3 DNA sequence: TGTGCCAGCAGTTCTGGGACAGGGATAACTGAAGCTTTCTTT. This gives the protein CASSSGTGITEAFF.

V and J are TRBV18 and TRBJ1-1, with D uncertain. Deletions cut 1 base from V and 0 bases from J, with 6 bases between. Germline values: CDR1 KGHSH, CDR2 LQKENI. CDR3 size: 14 residues. CDR3 region: CASSPQLLNTEAFF. The DNA of the CDR3 is TGTGCCAGCTCACCACAGCTCCTGAACACTGAAGCTTTCTTT.

Remarks on this clonotype: This may be a read error: a much more frequent sequence differs by one nucleotide. The genes are TRBV12-5 and TRBJ1-2; D is ambiguous. This CDR3 comprises 14 residues. Looked up from germline, CDR1 is LGHNT and CDR2 is FRNRAP. CDR3 sequence: CASGLVRGVYGYIF. CDR3 DNA sequence: TGTGCTAGTGGTTTGGTACGAGGAGTCTATGGCTACATCTTC.

This clonotype was detected a few times. The rearrangement joins TRBV27 to TRBJ1-2; 9 positions match TRBD1. The germline V gene has CDR1 MNHEY and CDR2 SMNVEV (reference sequence). CDR3 length: 14 residues. Trimming took 5 bases from V and 5 from J; bases not matched to a gene: 6. For the CDR3, the DNA is TGTGCCAGCAGTCGGGGGACAGGGATTTATGGCTACACCTTC. It specifies CASSRGTGIYGYTF.

This clonotype was observed at least ten times. The chain uses TRBV2 and TRBJ1-1; D uncertain. The CDR3 contains 14 residues. The germline V gene has CDR1 SNHLY and CDR2 FYNNEI. The V end was cut by 3 bases, the J end by 1 base, with 9 bases between. The CDR3, as DNA: TGTGCCAGCAGTGAGACGGACGGGAACACTGAAGCTTTCTTT. This codes for CASSETDGNTEAFF.

This clonotype showed up many times. The chain carries TRBV7-9 and TRBJ2-7; TRBD1 matches at 7 bases. Germline V gives CDR1 SEHNR, CDR2 FQNEAQ (reference sequence). The length of the CDR3 is 15 residues. V lost 5 bases to trimming and J lost 0 bases; unmatched junction nucleotides: 7. CDR3 sequence: CASSPLTGPSYEQYF. For the CDR3, the DNA is TGTGCCAGCAGCCCATTGACAGGGCCCTCCTACGAGCAGTACTTC.

This clonotype was found once. The rearrangement joins TRBV11-3 to TRBJ2-5; TRBD2 aligns across 10 bases. Near its end, the DNA agrees better with TRBJ2-1, so the J call may be wrong. The CDR3 has 16 residues. CDR1 SGHNT and CDR2 YENEEA come from the germline V gene. The CDR3 is CASSLDRSGRGNEQFF. The CDR3 coding sequence is TGTGCCAGCAGCTTAGATAGGAGCGGGAGGGGCAATGAGCAGTTCTTC.

This clonotype was seen ten or more times. V and J are TRBV7-9 and TRBJ2-3; D is perhaps TRBD1 (5 bases). The CDR3 consists of 16 residues. Trimming pared 5 bases from V and 3 bases from J, leaving 18 bases between. Germline assignment: CDR1 SEHNR and CDR2 FQNEAQ (reference sequence). The CDR3 spells CASSIGAGRVTDTQYF. CDR3 DNA: TGTGCCAGCAGCATTGGGGCCGGACGAGTTACAGATACGCAGTATTTT. Based on the CDR3 plus reference TRBV7-9 and TRBJ2-3, the full variable domain is DTGVSQNPRHKITKRGQNVTFRCDPISEHNRLYWYRQTLGQGPEFLTYFQNEAQLEKSRLLSDRFSAERPKGSFSTLEIQRTEQGDSAMYLCASSIGAGRVTDTQYFGPGTRLTVL.

This clonotype was counted at least ten times. The V gene is TRBV6-5, the J gene TRBJ2-7; 8 bases align to TRBD2. Germline trimming cut 2 bases from V and 4 bases from J; bases unmatched to any gene: 4. The CDR3 is 14 residues long. Germline V gives CDR1 MNHEY, CDR2 SVGAGI. CDR3 protein: CASSYGTSGYEQYF. In DNA, the CDR3 is TGTGCCAGCAGTTACGGAACTAGCGGTTACGAGCAGTACTTC.

At least ten counts were recorded for this clonotype. V is TRBV5-5 and J is TRBJ1-1, with 7 bases aligning to TRBD1. This CDR3 contains 14 residues. V shed 3 bases and J 11 bases; nucleotides not matched to a gene: 13. Germline CDR1 SGHKS, CDR2 YYEKEE (reference sequence). The CDR3 loop reads CASSSEGAELEAFF. In DNA form, the CDR3 reads TGTGCCAGCAGCTCGGAGGGGGCCGAGTTAGAGGCTTTCTTT.

This clonotype was counted at least ten times. J is TRBJ2-1 and V is TRBV6-1, with 8 bases identical to TRBD2. CDR3 length equals 15 residues. The ends lost 6 bases at V and 3 bases at J; junction bases unmatched: 7. The germline V gene has CDR1 MNHNS and CDR2 SASEGT. This CDR3 reads CASRVAGPDYNEQFF. The CDR3 DNA reads TGTGCCAGCAGAGTAGCGGGACCGGACTACAATGAGCAGTTCTTC.

The chain employs TRBV6-2 or TRBV6-3 and TRBJ2-5, with TRBD1 matching over 9 bases. Trimming removed 2 bases from V and 2 bases from J; junction bases left unmatched: 6. There are 16 residues in the CDR3. Germline V gene lookup returns CDR1 MNHEY and CDR2 SVGEGT. The CDR3 sequence is CASSYNGQGSQETQYF. The CDR3 coding sequence is TGTGCCAGCAGTTACAACGGACAGGGGTCGCAAGAGACCCAGTACTTC.

This clonotype showed up many times. The V call is TRBV27, the J call TRBJ1-2; D remains unclear. V lost 4 bases, J lost 4 bases, and 10 bases lay in between. The germline V gene encodes CDR1 MNHEY and CDR2 SMNVEV (reference sequence). This CDR3 spans 13 amino acids. The DNA of the CDR3 is TGTGCCAGCAGTTCGGGCCCCACCTATGGCTACACCTTC. Translated, it gives CASSSGPTYGYTF.

In its sample, this clonotype was seen many times. The genes are TRBV7-2 and TRBJ1-3; D is perhaps TRBD1 (5 bases). Trimming left V 5 bases short and J 0 bases short, with 11 bases between. This CDR3 has 15 residues. CDR1 and CDR2 (germline): SGHTA, FQGNSA. Written as DNA, the CDR3 is TGTGCCAGCAGCCCCCGGAGGGGCTCTGGAAACACCATATATTTT. The encoded protein is CASSPRRGSGNTIYF.

This clonotype was counted at least ten times. The V call is TRBV28, the J call TRBJ2-5; TRBD2 matches at 10 bases. CDR1 and CDR2 (germline): MDHEN, SYDVKM. V shed 7 bases, J shed 5 bases, and the junction held 13 bases outside the gene matches. The CDR3 length is 16 residues. The CDR3 reads CASTPGSLAGAETQYF. CDR3 in DNA: TGTGCCAGCACCCCCGGAAGCCTAGCGGGAGCGGAGACCCAGTACTTC.

This clonotype was detected ten times or more. V usage is TRBV7-3 and J usage is TRBJ2-5; D may match TRBD1 or TRBD2 (6 bases each). Germline loops: CDR1 SGHTA, CDR2 FQGTGA. The CDR3 loop spans 15 amino acids. V dropped 0 bases and J dropped 5 bases, with 13 bases sitting between them. The CDR3 reads CASSLTSGARETQYF. The CDR3 bases are TGTGCCAGCAGCTTAACGTCGGGGGCGAGGGAGACCCAGTACTTC.

This clonotype was found a few times. The rearrangement uses TRBV27 and TRBJ1-1; the D is unclear. This CDR3 has 12 amino acids. Trimming took off 5 bases at V and 1 base at J, with 5 bases between the two ends. Germline V gives CDR1 MNHEY, CDR2 SMNVEV (reference sequence). CDR3 sequence reads: CASSTPNTEAFF. The DNA of the CDR3 is TGTGCCAGCAGTACCCCGAACACTGAAGCTTTCTTT.

V gene TRBV6-1 combines with J gene TRBJ2-1; D is perhaps TRBD2 (6 bases). The CDR3 spans 12 residues. Germline lookup yields CDR1 MNHNS and CDR2 SASEGT. V dropped 7 bases and J dropped 12 bases, with 16 bases sitting between them. The CDR3 DNA reads as TGTGCCAGCATCGGGAGAGCCCCCGGGCAGTTCTTC. Amino acids: CASIGRAPGQFF.

This clonotype has more than one count but fewer than ten. This chain links TRBV7-9 with TRBJ1-6, with TRBD1 identical over 7 bases. J was trimmed by 14 bases and V by 4 bases; bases with no gene match: 14. This CDR3 comprises 15 residues. Germline V gene data show CDR1 as SEHNR and CDR2 as FQNEAQ (reference sequence). CDR3 protein: CASSSWRQGIFALHF. CDR3 sequence (DNA): TGTGCCAGCAGCTCGTGGCGACAGGGTATTTTCGCCCTCCACTTT.